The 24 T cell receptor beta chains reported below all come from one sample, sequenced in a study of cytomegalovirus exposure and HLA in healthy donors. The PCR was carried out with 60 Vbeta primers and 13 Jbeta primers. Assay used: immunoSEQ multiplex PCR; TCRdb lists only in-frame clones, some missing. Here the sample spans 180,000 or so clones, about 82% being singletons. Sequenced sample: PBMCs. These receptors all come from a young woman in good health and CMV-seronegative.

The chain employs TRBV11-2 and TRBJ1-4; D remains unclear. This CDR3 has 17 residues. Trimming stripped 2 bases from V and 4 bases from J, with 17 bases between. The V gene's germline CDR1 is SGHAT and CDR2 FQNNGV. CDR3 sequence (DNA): TGTGCCAGCAGCTTATCGACGACAACGGTTTTTAATGAAAAACTGTTTTTT. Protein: CASSLSTTTVFNEKLFF.

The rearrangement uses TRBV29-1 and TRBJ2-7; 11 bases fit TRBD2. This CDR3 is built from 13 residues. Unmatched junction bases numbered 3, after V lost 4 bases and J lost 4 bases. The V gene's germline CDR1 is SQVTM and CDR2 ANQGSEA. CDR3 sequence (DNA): TGCAGCGTTGCCCTAGCGGGAGGTTACGAGCAGTACTTC. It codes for CSVALAGGYEQYF.

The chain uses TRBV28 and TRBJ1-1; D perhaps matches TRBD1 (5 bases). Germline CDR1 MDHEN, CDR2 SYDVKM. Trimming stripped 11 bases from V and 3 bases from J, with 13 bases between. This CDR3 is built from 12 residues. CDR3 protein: CAAGLGDTEAFF. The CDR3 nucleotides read TGTGCCGCGGGACTTGGGGACACTGAAGCTTTCTTT.

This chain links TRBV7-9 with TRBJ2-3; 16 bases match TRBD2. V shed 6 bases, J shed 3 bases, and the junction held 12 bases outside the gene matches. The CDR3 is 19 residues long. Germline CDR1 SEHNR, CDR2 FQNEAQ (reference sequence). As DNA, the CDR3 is TGTGCCAGCAGACGCCCGGGACTAGCGGGAGGGAGGGGGACAGATACGCAGTATTTT. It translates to CASRRPGLAGGRGTDTQYF.

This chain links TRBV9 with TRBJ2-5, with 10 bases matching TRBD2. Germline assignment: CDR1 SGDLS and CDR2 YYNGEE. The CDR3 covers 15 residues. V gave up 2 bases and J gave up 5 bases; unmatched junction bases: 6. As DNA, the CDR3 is TGTGCCAGCAGCGTCTCGAGCGGGAGGGGTGAGACCCAGTACTTC. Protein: CASSVSSGRGETQYF.

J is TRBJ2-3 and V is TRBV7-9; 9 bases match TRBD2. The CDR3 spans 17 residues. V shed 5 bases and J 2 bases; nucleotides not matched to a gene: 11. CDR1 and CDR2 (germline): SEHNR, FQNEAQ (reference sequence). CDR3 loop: CASSPVGLAGPTDTQYF. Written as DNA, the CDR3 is TGTGCCAGCAGCCCCGTGGGGCTAGCGGGACCCACAGATACGCAGTATTTT.

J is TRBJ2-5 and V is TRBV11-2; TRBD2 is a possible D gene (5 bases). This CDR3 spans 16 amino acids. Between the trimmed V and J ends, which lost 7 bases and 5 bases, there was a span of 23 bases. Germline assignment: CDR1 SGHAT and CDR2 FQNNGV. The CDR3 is CASTFQPRSGMETQYF. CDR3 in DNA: TGTGCCAGCACCTTCCAACCGCGATCCGGGATGGAGACCCAGTACTTC.

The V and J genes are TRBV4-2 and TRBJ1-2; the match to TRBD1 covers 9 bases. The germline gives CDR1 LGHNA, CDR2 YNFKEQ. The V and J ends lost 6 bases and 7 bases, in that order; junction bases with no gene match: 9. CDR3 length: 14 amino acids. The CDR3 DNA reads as TGTGCCAGCAGTGGTCGGGACAGGGTGATTGGCTACACCTTC. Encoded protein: CASSGRDRVIGYTF.

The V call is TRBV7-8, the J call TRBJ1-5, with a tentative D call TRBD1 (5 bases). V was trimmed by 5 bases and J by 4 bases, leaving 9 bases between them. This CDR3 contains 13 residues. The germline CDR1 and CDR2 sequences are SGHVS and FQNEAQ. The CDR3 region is CASSQGRNQPQHF. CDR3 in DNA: TGTGCCAGCAGCCAGGGCAGGAATCAGCCCCAGCATTTT.

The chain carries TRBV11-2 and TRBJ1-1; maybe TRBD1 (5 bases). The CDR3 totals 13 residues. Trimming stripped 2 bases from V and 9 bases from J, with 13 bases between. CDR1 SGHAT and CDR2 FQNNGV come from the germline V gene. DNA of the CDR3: TGTGCCAGCAGCTTATGGCTACAGGACCAAGCTTTCTTT. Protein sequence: CASSLWLQDQAFF.

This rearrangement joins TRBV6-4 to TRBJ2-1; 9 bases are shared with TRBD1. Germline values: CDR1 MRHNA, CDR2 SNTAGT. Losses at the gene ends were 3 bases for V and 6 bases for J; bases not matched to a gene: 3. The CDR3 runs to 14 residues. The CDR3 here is CASSEGQGGNEQFF. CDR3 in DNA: TGTGCCAGCAGTGAGGGACAGGGTGGCAATGAGCAGTTCTTC.

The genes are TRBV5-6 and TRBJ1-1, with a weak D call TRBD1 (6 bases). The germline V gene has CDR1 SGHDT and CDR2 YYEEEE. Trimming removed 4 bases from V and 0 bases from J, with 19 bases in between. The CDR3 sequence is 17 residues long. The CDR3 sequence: CASSGTTGRVMNTEAFF. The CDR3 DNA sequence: TGTGCCAGCAGCGGAACCACAGGGAGGGTAATGAACACTGAAGCTTTCTTT.

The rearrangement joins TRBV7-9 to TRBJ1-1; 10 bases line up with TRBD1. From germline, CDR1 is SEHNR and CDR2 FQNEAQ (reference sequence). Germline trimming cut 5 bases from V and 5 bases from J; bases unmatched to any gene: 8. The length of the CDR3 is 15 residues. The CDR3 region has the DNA TGTGCCAGCAGCGCGGACAGGGGGGGGAGTACTGAAGCTTTCTTT. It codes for CASSADRGGSTEAFF.

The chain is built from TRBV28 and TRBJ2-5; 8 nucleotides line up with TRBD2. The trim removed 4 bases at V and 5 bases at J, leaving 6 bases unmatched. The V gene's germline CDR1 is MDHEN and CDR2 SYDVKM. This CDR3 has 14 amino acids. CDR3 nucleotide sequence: TGTGCCAGCAGTTCTACTAGCGGTCCGGAGACCCAGTACTTC. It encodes CASSSTSGPETQYF.

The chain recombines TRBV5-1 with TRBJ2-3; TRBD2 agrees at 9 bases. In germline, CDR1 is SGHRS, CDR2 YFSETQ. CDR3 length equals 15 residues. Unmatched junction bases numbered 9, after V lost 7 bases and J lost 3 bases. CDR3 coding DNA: TGCGCCAGCTATATGATAGCGGGAGCAACAGATACGCAGTATTTT. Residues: CASYMIAGATDTQYF.

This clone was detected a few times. The CDR3 reads CASSGLDRVEITGANVLTF. As DNA, the CDR3 is TGTGCCAGCAGTGGACTAGACAGGGTGGAAATTACTGGGGCCAACGTCCTGACTTTC. The gene calls are TRBV6-1 and TRBJ2-6, with D possibly matching TRBD1 (7 bases). The germline V and J ends were trimmed by 4 bases and 2 bases, with 21 bases remaining between them. This CDR3 spans 19 amino acids. The germline V gene has CDR1 MNHNS and CDR2 SASEGT.

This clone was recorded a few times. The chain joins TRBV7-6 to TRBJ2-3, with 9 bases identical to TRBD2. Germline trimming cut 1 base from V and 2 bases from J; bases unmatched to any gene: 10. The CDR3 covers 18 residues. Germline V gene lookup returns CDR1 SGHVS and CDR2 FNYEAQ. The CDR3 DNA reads TGTGCCAGCAGCTTAGGCGATCGGCTAGCGGGACCCACAGATACGCAGTATTTT. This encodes CASSLGDRLAGPTDTQYF.

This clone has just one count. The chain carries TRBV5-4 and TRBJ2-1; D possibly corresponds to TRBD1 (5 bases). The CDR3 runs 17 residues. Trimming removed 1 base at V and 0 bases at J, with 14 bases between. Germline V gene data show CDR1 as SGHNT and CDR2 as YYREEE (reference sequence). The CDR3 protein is CASSLTGSRSSYNEQFF. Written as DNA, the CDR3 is TGTGCCAGCAGCTTGACAGGTTCAAGGAGCTCCTACAATGAGCAGTTCTTC.

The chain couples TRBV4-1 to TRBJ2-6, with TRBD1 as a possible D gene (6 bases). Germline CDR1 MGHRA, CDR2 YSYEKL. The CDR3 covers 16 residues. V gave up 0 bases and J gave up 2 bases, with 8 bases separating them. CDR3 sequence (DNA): TGCGCCAGCAGCCAAGAGCAGGGGACTGGGGCCAACGTCCTGACTTTC. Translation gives CASSQEQGTGANVLTF.

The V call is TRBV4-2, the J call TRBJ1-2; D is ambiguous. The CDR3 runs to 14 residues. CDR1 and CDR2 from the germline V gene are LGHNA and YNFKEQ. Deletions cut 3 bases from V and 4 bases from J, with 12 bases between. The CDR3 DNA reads TGTGCCAGCAGCCAGGTCAGATCTCTCTATGGCTACACCTTC. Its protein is CASSQVRSLYGYTF.

CDR3 amino acids: CATSRGGLYGYTF. The CDR3 region has the DNA TGTGCCACCAGCAGGGGGGGGCTCTATGGCTACACCTTC. The chain couples TRBV15 to TRBJ1-2, with D possibly matching TRBD1 (6 bases). Looked up from germline, CDR1 is LNHNV and CDR2 is YYDKDF (reference sequence). V lost 3 bases, J lost 4 bases, and 9 bases lay in between. This CDR3 spans 13 amino acids.

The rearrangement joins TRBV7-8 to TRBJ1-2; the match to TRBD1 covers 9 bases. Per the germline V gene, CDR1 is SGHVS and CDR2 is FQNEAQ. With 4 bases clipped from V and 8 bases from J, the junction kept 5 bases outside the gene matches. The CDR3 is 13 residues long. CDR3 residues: CASSSRTGEGYTF. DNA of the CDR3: TGTGCCAGCAGCTCCCGGACAGGGGAAGGCTACACCTTC.

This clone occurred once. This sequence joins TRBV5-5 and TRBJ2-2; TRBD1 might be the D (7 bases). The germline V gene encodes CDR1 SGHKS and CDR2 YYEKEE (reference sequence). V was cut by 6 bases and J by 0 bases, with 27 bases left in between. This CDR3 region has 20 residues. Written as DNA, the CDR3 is TGTGCCAGCACCCCGCGGGTCTTTGGTGCGGGGACAGCGAACACCGGGGAGCTGTTTTTT. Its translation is CASTPRVFGAGTANTGELFF.

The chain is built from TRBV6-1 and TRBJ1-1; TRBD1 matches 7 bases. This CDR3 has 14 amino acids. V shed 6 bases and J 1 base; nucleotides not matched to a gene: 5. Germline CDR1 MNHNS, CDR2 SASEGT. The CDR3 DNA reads TGTGCCAGCAGAGATGGACAGGAGAACACTGAAGCTTTCTTT. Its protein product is CASRDGQENTEAFF.